This TCR beta chain is drawn from a study of T cells in Graves' hyperthyroidism and ophthalmopathy. Findings and caveats of the study: Patients with ophthalmopathy were separated from those with stable hyperthyroidism by a 13 V-J model. Most thyroid clonotypes expanded above 0.001 were also detected in blood.

TCR beta CDR3 regions were amplified from RNA. The primer set for the first-round RT-PCR of the TCR CDR3 was HTBI. MiXCR, applied by TCRdb to the multiplex PCR reads, yields one record per CDR3 protein. This sample has 300,000 or so distinct CDR3 sequences, with 15% to 20% found just once. This clonotype occurred many times. Its antigen is unknown. V was pared by 4 bases and J by 0 bases, with 4 bases of the junction left unmatched. Germline CDR1 reads SGHRS; CDR2 reads YFSETQ. This CDR3 has 15 residues. The TCR comes from a woman aged 50 to 60 with Graves' hyperthyroidism. The chain employs TRBV5-1 and TRBJ1-1; TRBD1 matches 9 bases. The specimen sequenced was blood. The CDR3 is CASSLYRGLNTEAFF. The CDR3 bases are TGCGCCAGCAGCCTTTACAGGGGGCTGAACACTGAAGCTTTCTTT.